The next 30 T cell receptor beta chains were all read from a single sample in a study of early T cells in non-severe SARS-CoV-2 infection (dated by TCRdb to the early 2020s). Libraries were constructed by 5' RACE. This sample was sequenced with a NextSeq 500. The public reads were reprocessed in TCRdb via fastp at Q25 and MiXCR, keeping in-frame beta chains. CDR3 protein sequences are deduplicated, and each keeps its most common genes and DNA. The sample profile shows roughly 70,000 distinct CDR3 sequences; about 19% of them were found once. The leading ten clones occupy 15% to 20% of the sample. The specimen was whole blood, collected at baseline. These receptors came from an adult who was a healthcare worker with PCR-confirmed SARS-CoV-2 infection or an uninfected control (not recorded which).

The rearrangement joins TRBV2 to TRBJ2-4; D perhaps matches TRBD2 (6 bases). The CDR3 extends over 14 amino acids. Germline V gene sequence: CDR1 SNHLY, CDR2 FYNNEI. Trimming cost V 8 bases and J 8 bases, with 19 bases left between them. DNA of the CDR3: TGTGCCAGCGTATCTCTCAGAGGGAGGCACATTCAGTACTTC. This translates into CASVSLRGRHIQYF.

This clonotype was counted at least ten times. The chain uses TRBV12-3 or TRBV12-4 and TRBJ1-1; a possible D gene is TRBD1 (5 bases). The V and J ends lost 3 bases and 7 bases respectively, with 12 bases between them. This CDR3 has 13 amino acids. CDR3 DNA sequence: TGTGCCAGCAGTTTTAAAGGGGCAGGTGAAGCTTTCTTT. Protein sequence: CASSFKGAGEAFF.

This clonotype was observed a few times. This CDR3 reads CASSPRTGVAYEQYF. The DNA of the CDR3 is TGTGCCAGCAGCCCCAGGACAGGGGTCGCCTACGAGCAGTACTTC. The V call is TRBV3-1, the J call TRBJ2-7; TRBD1 aligns across 9 bases. V lost 4 bases and J lost 2; bases outside the gene matches: 6. In germline, CDR1 is LGHDT, CDR2 YNNKEL (reference sequence). This CDR3 region has 15 residues.

V and J are TRBV19 and TRBJ1-4; 10 bases align to TRBD1. From germline, CDR1 is LNHDA and CDR2 SQIVND (reference sequence). With V trimmed by 6 bases and J by 10 bases, 17 bases remained unmatched. This CDR3 comprises 17 residues. CDR3 nucleotides: TGTGCCAGTAGCATCCCTGTTTACGGGACAGGGGACGTAAAACTGTTTTTT. It is translated as CASSIPVYGTGDVKLFF.

The table lists this clonotype with many counts. The chain employs TRBV27 and TRBJ1-2; TRBD1 is a possible D gene (6 bases). Per germline, CDR1 MNHEY and CDR2 SMNVEV (reference sequence). Trimming took 3 bases from V and 13 from J, leaving 15 bases between them. This CDR3 comprises 12 residues. CDR3 residues: CASSFPQGTPTF. The CDR3 DNA reads TGTGCCAGCAGTTTCCCCCAGGGGACCCCCACCTTC.

A few counts support this clonotype. This chain connects TRBV11-2 to TRBJ2-1, with a weak D call TRBD1 (5 bases). Trimming took off 6 bases at V and 4 bases at J, with 16 bases between the two ends. From germline, CDR1 is SGHAT and CDR2 FQNNGV. The CDR3 consists of 15 residues. Here the CDR3 DNA reads TGTGCCAGCAGAAGAAAGGGGCAGAATTACAATGAGCAGTTCTTC. Its translation: CASRRKGQNYNEQFF. Full variable domain (rest looked up from reference TRBV11-2 and TRBJ2-1): EAGVAQSPRYKIIEKRQSVAFWCNPISGHATLYWYQQILGQGPKLLIQFQNNGVVDDSQLPKDRFSAERLKGVDSTLKIQPAKLEDSAVYLCASRRKGQNYNEQFFGPGTRLTVL.

J is TRBJ1-2 and V is TRBV6-1; D is unresolved. The germline gives CDR1 MNHNS, CDR2 SASEGT. The CDR3 consists of 13 residues. Trimming pared 1 base from V and 5 bases from J, leaving 8 bases between. Here the CDR3 DNA reads TGTGCCAGCAGTGAAGGAGGACGGTATGGCTACACCTTC. Its translation is CASSEGGRYGYTF.

This clonotype was counted between two and nine times. V is TRBV5-1 and J is TRBJ2-7, with 7 bases lining up with TRBD2. The germline V gene has CDR1 SGHRS and CDR2 YFSETQ. V lost 4 bases, J lost 6 bases, and 16 bases stayed unmatched. The CDR3 runs to 16 residues. CDR3 sequence: CASSPQGLVAVSEQYF. DNA of the CDR3: TGCGCCAGCAGCCCTCAAGGACTAGTCGCCGTGAGCGAGCAGTACTTC.

This clonotype has a handful of counts. The rearrangement joins TRBV7-7 to TRBJ2-2; no clear D gene. The germline V and J ends were trimmed by 4 bases and 7 bases, with 10 bases remaining between them. Germline-derived CDR1 and CDR2 are SSHAT and FNYEAQ (reference sequence). The CDR3 contains 13 residues. The CDR3 DNA sequence: TGTGCCAGCAGCTCCCGCCTGGACGGGGAGCTGTTTTTT. Its protein product is CASSSRLDGELFF.

This clonotype showed up many times. This chain connects TRBV30 to TRBJ1-1, with unresolved D. V was clipped by 7 bases and J by 1 base, with 10 bases between them. CDR3 length: 12 amino acids. CDR1 GTSNPN and CDR2 SVGIG come from the germline V gene (reference sequence). The CDR3 DNA sequence: TGTGCCTACACACACAAGAACACTGAAGCTTTCTTT. The encoded protein is CAYTHKNTEAFF. The full variable domain, completed using reference TRBV30 and TRBJ1-1, is SQTIHQWPATLVQPVGSPLSLECTVEGTSNPNLYWYRQAAGRGLQLLFYSVGIGQISSEVPQNLSASRPQDRQFILSSKKLLLSDSGFYLCAYTHKNTEAFFGQGTRLTVV.

Here the CDR3 reads CASSDGTSAGELFF. Written as DNA, the CDR3 is TGCGCCAGCAGTGACGGGACCTCGGCCGGGGAGCTGTTTTTT. The chain recombines TRBV10-1 with TRBJ2-2; TRBD1 or TRBD2 may be the D gene (5 bases each). The CDR3 spans 14 residues. The germline V gene encodes CDR1 WNHNN and CDR2 SYGVQD (reference sequence). Trimming took 3 bases from V and 6 from J, leaving 11 bases between them.

This clonotype was seen a few times. The V call is TRBV3-1, the J call TRBJ1-6; no reliable D call. The CDR3 sequence is 16 residues long. V lost 3 bases and J lost 0, with 9 bases in between. Germline assignment: CDR1 LGHDT and CDR2 YNNKEL (reference sequence). The CDR3: CASSHRPSSYNSPLHF. The CDR3 DNA reads TGTGCCAGCAGCCACAGGCCCAGCTCCTATAATTCACCCCTCCACTTT.

V is TRBV12-3 or TRBV12-4 and J is TRBJ2-3; 8 nucleotides align to TRBD2. The CDR3 is made up of 15 amino acids. Trimming removed 5 bases from V and 4 bases from J; junction bases left unmatched: 8. The CDR3 DNA is TGTGCCAGCAGTCCCCGGACTAGCCGCCCAGATACGCAGTATTTT. The encoded protein is CASSPRTSRPDTQYF.

This clonotype was picked up a small number of times. V and J are TRBV7-3 and TRBJ1-6; weak D call: TRBD1 (5 bases). The germline V gene has CDR1 SGHTA and CDR2 FQGTGA. The V gene lost 1 base and the J gene lost 8 bases, with 12 bases spanning the gap. This CDR3 contains 15 residues. CDR3 sequence (DNA): TGTGCCAGCAGCTTAAATAGGGGTTCTGATTCACCCCTCCACTTT. Its protein is CASSLNRGSDSPLHF.

Written as DNA, the CDR3 is TGCGCCAGCAGCCAGCCCCGGGACCCTGTAAATGAAAAACTGTTTTTT. This translates into CASSQPRDPVNEKLFF. V usage is TRBV4-1 and J usage is TRBJ1-4, with D tentatively TRBD1 (5 bases). The CDR3 consists of 16 residues. Looked up from germline, CDR1 is MGHRA and CDR2 is YSYEKL. Trimming took 3 bases from V and 5 from J, leaving 16 bases between them.

This clonotype was seen more than once but under ten times. The rearrangement joins TRBV7-9 to TRBJ2-7; D is uncertain. Per the germline V gene, CDR1 is SEHNR and CDR2 is FQNEAQ (reference sequence). The V end lost 1 base, the J end lost 5 bases, and 6 bases lay between the germline ends. The CDR3 runs 12 residues. This CDR3 reads CASSLVGNEQYF. The CDR3 DNA sequence: TGTGCCAGCAGCTTAGTGGGGAACGAGCAGTACTTC.

This clonotype was observed a few times. CDR3 residues: CASSSYRGQNTEAFF. The CDR3 DNA reads TGTGCCAGCAGCTCATACAGGGGGCAGAACACTGAAGCTTTCTTT. The chain has TRBV5-5 and TRBJ1-1; the match to TRBD1 covers 9 bases. V lost 3 bases and J lost 1; bases outside the gene matches: 4. Germline CDR1 reads SGHKS; CDR2 reads YYEKEE (reference sequence). This CDR3 comprises 15 residues.

The genes are TRBV12-3 or TRBV12-4 and TRBJ1-2, with 7 positions matching TRBD1. Losses at the gene ends were 6 bases for V and 5 bases for J; bases not matched to a gene: 9. The CDR3 loop spans 14 amino acids. CDR3: CASSPGTDNYGYTF. In nucleotides, the CDR3 is TGTGCCAGCAGCCCCGGGACAGATAATTATGGCTACACCTTC.

The chain employs TRBV29-1 and TRBJ2-5, with D unresolved. Trimming took off 0 bases at V and 5 bases at J, with 7 bases between the two ends. CDR1 and CDR2 (germline): SQVTM, ANQGSEA. The CDR3 runs to 12 residues. CDR3 region: CSVEDRKETQYF. Here the CDR3 DNA reads TGCAGCGTTGAAGATCGAAAGGAGACCCAGTACTTC.

This clonotype appeared a few times. V and J are TRBV20-1 and TRBJ1-1; perhaps TRBD1 as D (6 bases). The germline V gene has CDR1 DFQATT and CDR2 SNEGSKA (reference sequence). Trimming pared 2 bases from V and 12 bases from J, leaving 19 bases between. There are 13 residues in the CDR3. This CDR3 is CSARPGAKKETFF. The CDR3 nucleotides are TGCAGTGCTAGACCAGGGGCTAAAAAGGAGACTTTCTTT.

This clonotype has just a few counts. The chain is built from TRBV2 and TRBJ2-3, with 9 bases aligning to TRBD2. Per the germline V gene, CDR1 is SNHLY and CDR2 is FYNNEI. The CDR3 contains 14 residues. With V trimmed by 6 bases and J by 3 bases, 4 bases remained unmatched. The chain's CDR3 is CASRRTSVTDTQYF. The CDR3 DNA follows: TGTGCCAGCAGAAGGACTAGCGTTACAGATACGCAGTATTTT. The full variable domain, in which reference TRBV2 and TRBJ2-3 provide the parts outside the CDR3, is EPEVTQTPSHQVTQMGQEVILRCVPISNHLYFYWYRQILGQKVEFLVSFYNNEISEKSEIFDDQFSVERPDGSNFTLKIRSTKLEDSAMYFCASRRTSVTDTQYFGPGTRLTVL.

This rearrangement joins TRBV12-3 or TRBV12-4 to TRBJ1-6; D gene uncertain. The CDR3 totals 14 residues. The V end lost 3 bases, the J end lost 6 bases, and 9 bases lay between the germline ends. The CDR3 here is CASSFGSLNSPLHF. CDR3 DNA: TGTGCCAGCAGTTTCGGCTCACTTAATTCACCCCTCCACTTT.

The chain joins TRBV7-8 to TRBJ1-1; weak D call: TRBD1 (5 bases). The CDR3 covers 14 residues. Germline V gene data show CDR1 as SGHVS and CDR2 as FQNEAQ. V was pared by 5 bases and J by 5 bases, with 15 bases between. The DNA for the CDR3 is TGTGCCAGCAGCCCTTCCAGGGCCGGAACTGAAGCTTTCTTT. This codes for CASSPSRAGTEAFF.

DNA of the CDR3: TGTGCCTACACTGGAGGTCCTGGAAACACCATATATTTT. Translated: CAYTGGPGNTIYF. The chain recombines TRBV2 with TRBJ1-3; D gene unclear. Germline CDR1 and CDR2: SNHLY and FYNNEI. This CDR3 contains 13 residues. V was clipped by 11 bases and J by 2 bases, with 13 bases between them.

This clonotype has more than one count but fewer than ten. In nucleotides, the CDR3 is TGTGCCAGCAGCTCCAACAATGTCCTCCACTTT. Amino acid sequence: CASSSNNVLHF. This chain connects TRBV7-9 to TRBJ1-6; D not certain. The V end lost 4 bases, the J end lost 15 bases, and 10 bases lay between the germline ends. Germline V gene lookup returns CDR1 SEHNR and CDR2 FQNEAQ (reference sequence). The CDR3 loop spans 11 amino acids.

The sample holds a few counts of this clonotype. This rearrangement joins TRBV4-2 to TRBJ1-5, with D perhaps matching TRBD1 (5 bases). V lost 4 bases, J lost 7 bases, and 17 bases lay in between. The CDR3 runs 15 residues. In germline, CDR1 is LGHNA, CDR2 YNFKEQ. The CDR3 nucleotides read TGTGCCAGCAGCCGAGGGGCCGAGGGTGGACAGCCCCAGCATTTT. Translation gives CASSRGAEGGQPQHF.

This clonotype has at least ten counts. The chain joins TRBV9 to TRBJ1-1, with a possible D match to TRBD1 (6 bases). This CDR3 is 15 amino acids long. Germline CDR1 reads SGDLS; CDR2 reads YYNGEE. V was cut by 4 bases and J by 1 base, with 14 bases left in between. The CDR3 DNA reads as TGTGCCAGCAGCCTCACCCAGACAGGGAACACTGAAGCTTTCTTT. Translated: CASSLTQTGNTEAFF.

Within the sample, this clonotype is medium-sized (0.01 to 0.1%). The chain employs TRBV7-2 and TRBJ1-5; no clear D gene. Trimming left V 2 bases short and J 2 bases short, with 4 bases between. The CDR3 length is 13 residues. Looked up from germline, CDR1 is SGHTA and CDR2 is FQGNSA. CDR3 sequence: CASSLQGNQPQHF. The CDR3 nucleotides are TGTGCCAGCAGCTTACAGGGCAATCAGCCCCAGCATTTT.

This clonotype has only a few counts. The V and J genes are TRBV18 and TRBJ1-5, with D uncertain. This CDR3 contains 16 residues. V was cut by 3 bases and J by 9 bases, with 21 bases left in between. Per the germline V gene, CDR1 is KGHSH and CDR2 is LQKENI. CDR3 bases: TGTGCCAGCTCACCTAATGAGGGAACAACATCTCCGCCCCAGCATTTT. It translates to CASSPNEGTTSPPQHF.

The chain is built from TRBV2 and TRBJ2-2; TRBD1 is a possible D gene (6 bases). Per germline, CDR1 SNHLY and CDR2 FYNNEI. The CDR3 contains 13 residues. Trimming removed 6 bases at V and 5 bases at J, with 10 bases between. CDR3 residues: CASRSQGTGELFF. CDR3 in DNA: TGTGCCAGCAGGTCCCAGGGGACCGGGGAGCTGTTTTTT.